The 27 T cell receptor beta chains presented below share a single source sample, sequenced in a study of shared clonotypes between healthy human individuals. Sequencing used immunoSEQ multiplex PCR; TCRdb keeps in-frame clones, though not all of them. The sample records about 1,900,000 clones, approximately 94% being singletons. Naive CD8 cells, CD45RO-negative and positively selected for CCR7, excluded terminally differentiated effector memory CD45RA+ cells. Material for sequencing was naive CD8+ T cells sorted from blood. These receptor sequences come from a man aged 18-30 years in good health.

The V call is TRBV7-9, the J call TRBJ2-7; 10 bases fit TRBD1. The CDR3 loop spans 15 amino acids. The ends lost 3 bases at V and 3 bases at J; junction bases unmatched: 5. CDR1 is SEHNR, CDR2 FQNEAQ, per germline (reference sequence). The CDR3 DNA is TGTGCCAGCAGCTTGGGCTGGACAGGGGGCTACGAGCAGTACTTC. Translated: CASSLGWTGGYEQYF.

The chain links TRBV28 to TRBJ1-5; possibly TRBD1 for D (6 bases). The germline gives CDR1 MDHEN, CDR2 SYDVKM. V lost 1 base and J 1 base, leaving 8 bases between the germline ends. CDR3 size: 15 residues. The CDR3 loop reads CASSLLGASNQPQHF. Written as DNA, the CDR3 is TGTGCCAGCAGTTTATTGGGGGCAAGCAATCAGCCCCAGCATTTT.

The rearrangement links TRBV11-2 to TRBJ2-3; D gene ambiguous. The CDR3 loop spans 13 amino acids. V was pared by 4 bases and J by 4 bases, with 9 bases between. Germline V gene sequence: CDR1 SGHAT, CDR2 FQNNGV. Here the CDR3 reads CASSSSGADTQYF. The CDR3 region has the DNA TGTGCCAGCAGCTCGTCGGGCGCAGATACGCAGTATTTT.

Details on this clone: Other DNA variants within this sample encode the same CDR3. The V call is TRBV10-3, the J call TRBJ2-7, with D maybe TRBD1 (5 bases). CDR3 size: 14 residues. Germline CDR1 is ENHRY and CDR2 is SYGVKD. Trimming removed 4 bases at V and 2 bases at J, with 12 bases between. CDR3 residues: CAISAGTGAYEQYF. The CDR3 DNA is TGTGCCATCAGTGCGGGTACAGGCGCCTACGAGCAGTACTTC.

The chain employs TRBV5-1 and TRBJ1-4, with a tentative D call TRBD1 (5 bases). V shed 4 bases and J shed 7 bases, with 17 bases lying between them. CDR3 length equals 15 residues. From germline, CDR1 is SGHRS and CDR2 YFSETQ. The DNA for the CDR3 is TGCGCCAGCAGCCCGGGGATTGGGGGTGGTGAAAAACTGTTTTTT. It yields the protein CASSPGIGGGEKLFF.

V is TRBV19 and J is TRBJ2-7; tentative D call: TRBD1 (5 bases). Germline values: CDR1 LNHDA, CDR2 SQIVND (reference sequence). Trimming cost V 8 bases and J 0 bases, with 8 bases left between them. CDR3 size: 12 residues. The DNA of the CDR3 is TGTGCCAGTGGAACAGGCTCCTACGAGCAGTACTTC. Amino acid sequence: CASGTGSYEQYF.

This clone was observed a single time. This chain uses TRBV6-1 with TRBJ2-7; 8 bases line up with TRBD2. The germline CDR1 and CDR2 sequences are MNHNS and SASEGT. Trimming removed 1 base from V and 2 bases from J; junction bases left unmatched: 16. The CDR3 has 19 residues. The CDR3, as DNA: TGTGCCAGCAGTGAAGACAAAAAGCGGGGGACGCGCAGTCCCTACGAGCAGTACTTC. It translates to CASSEDKKRGTRSPYEQYF.

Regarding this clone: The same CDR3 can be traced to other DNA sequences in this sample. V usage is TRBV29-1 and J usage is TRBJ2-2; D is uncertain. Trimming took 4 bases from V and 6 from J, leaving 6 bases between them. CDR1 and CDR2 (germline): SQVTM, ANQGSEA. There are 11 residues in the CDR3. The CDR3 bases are TGCAGCGTTGTCGGGTCCGGGGAGCTGTTTTTT. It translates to CSVVGSGELFF.

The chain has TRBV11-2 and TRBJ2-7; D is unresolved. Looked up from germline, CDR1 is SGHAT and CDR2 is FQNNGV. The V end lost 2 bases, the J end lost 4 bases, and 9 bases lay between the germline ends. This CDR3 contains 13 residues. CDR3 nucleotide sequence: TGTGCCAGCAGCTTACGAACTTTATACGAGCAGTACTTC. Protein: CASSLRTLYEQYF.

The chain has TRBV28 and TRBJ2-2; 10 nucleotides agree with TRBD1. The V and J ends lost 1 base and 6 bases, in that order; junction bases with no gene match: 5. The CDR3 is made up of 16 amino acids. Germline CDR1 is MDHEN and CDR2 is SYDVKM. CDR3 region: CASSLSGQGFPGELFF. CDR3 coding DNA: TGTGCCAGCAGTTTATCGGGACAGGGGTTCCCCGGGGAGCTGTTTTTT.

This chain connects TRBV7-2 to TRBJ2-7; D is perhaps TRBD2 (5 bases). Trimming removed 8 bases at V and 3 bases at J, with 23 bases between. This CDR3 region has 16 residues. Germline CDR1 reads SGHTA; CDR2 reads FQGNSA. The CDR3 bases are TGTGCCAGCGGAGGAAGTGGGAGTTTCCCGGACTACGAGCAGTACTTC. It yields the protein CASGGSGSFPDYEQYF.

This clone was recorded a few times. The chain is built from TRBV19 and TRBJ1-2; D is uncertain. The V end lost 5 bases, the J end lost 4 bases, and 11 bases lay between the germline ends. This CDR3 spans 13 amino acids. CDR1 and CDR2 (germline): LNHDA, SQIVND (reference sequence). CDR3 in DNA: TGTGCCAGTAGTTACCCCTCCGGCTATGGCTACACCTTC. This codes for CASSYPSGYGYTF.

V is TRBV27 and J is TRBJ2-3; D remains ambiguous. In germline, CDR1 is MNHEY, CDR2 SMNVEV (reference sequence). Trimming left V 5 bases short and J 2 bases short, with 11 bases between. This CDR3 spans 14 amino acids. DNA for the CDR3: TGTGCCAGCAGTGGATACTCCCACACAGATACGCAGTATTTT. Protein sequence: CASSGYSHTDTQYF.

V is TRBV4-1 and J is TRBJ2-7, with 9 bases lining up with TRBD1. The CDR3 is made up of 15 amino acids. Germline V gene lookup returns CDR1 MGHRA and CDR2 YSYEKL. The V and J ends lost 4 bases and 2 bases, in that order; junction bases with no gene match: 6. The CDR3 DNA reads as TGCGCCAGCAGCCTCCTCCACAGGGGGCCCTACGAGCAGTACTTC. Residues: CASSLLHRGPYEQYF.

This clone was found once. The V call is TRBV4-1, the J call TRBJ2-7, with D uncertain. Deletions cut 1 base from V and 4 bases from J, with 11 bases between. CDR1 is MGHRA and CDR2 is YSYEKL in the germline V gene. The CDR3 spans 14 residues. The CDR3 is CASSQVRMDYEQYF. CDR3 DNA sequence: TGCGCCAGCAGCCAAGTTAGAATGGATTACGAGCAGTACTTC.

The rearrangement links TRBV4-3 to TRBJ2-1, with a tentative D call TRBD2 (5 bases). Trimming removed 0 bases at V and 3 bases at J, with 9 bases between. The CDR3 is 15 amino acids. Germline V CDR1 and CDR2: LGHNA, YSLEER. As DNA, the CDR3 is TGCGCCAGCAGCCAAGAGAGGGAACTCTACAATGAGCAGTTCTTC. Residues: CASSQERELYNEQFF.

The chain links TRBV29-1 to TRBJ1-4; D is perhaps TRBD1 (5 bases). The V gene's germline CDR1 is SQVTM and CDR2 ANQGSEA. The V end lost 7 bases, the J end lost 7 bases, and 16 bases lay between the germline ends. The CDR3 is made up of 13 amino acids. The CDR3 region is CSADGGEAEKLFF. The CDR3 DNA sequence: TGCAGCGCTGACGGGGGGGAGGCTGAAAAACTGTTTTTT. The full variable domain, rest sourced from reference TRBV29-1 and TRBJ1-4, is SAVISQKPSRDICQRGTSLTIQCQVDSQVTMMFWYRQQPGQSLTLIATANQGSEATYESGFVIDKFPISRPNLTFSTLTVSNMSPEDSSIYLCSADGGEAEKLFFGSGTQLSVL.

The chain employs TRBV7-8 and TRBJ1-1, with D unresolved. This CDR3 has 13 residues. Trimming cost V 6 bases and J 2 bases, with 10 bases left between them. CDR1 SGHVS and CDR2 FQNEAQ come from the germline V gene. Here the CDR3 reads CASRTSFNTEAFF. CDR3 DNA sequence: TGTGCCAGCAGGACTTCTTTCAACACTGAAGCTTTCTTT.

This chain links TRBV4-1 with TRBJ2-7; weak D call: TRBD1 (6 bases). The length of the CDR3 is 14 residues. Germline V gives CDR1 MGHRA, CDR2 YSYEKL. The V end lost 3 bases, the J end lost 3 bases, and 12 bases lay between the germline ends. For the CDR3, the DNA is TGCGCCAGCAGCCATGAACGGGACAACTACGAGCAGTACTTC. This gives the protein CASSHERDNYEQYF.

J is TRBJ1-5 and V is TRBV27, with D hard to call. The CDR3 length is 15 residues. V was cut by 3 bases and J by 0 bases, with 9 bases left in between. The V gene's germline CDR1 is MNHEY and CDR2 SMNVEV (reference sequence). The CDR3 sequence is CASSLSSPSNQPQHF. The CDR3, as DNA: TGTGCCAGCAGTTTGTCCAGTCCTAGCAATCAGCCCCAGCATTTT.

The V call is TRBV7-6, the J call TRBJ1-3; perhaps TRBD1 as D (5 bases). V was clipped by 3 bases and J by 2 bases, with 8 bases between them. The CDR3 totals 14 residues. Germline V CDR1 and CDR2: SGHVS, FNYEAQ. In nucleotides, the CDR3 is TGTGCCAGCAGCTTGGAGACAGCTGGAAACACCATATATTTT. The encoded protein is CASSLETAGNTIYF.

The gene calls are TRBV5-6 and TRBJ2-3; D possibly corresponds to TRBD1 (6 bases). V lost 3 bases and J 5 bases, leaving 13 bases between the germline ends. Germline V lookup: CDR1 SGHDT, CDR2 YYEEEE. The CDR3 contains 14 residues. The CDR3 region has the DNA TGTGCCAGCAGCTATAAGGGGGTACAAGATACGCAGTATTTT. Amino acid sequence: CASSYKGVQDTQYF.

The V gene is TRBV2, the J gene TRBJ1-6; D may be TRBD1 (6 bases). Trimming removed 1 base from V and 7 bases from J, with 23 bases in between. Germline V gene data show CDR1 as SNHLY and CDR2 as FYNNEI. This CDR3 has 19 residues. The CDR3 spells CASSEEFLGGYLFNSPLHF. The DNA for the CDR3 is TGTGCCAGCAGTGAAGAGTTTCTGGGGGGCTATCTATTCAATTCACCCCTCCACTTT.

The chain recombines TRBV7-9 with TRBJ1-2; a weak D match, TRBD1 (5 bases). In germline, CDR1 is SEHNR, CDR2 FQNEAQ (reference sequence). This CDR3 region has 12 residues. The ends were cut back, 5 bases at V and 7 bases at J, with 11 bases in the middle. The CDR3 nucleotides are TGTGCCAGCAGCCCAATGGGGGGTGGCTACACCTTC. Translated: CASSPMGGGYTF.

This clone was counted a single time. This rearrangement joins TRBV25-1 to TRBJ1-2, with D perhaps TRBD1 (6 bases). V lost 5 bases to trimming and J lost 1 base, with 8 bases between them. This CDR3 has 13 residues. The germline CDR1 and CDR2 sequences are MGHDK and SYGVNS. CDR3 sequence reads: CASSSGDNYGYTF. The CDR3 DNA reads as TGTGCCAGCAGTTCAGGGGATAACTATGGCTACACCTTC.

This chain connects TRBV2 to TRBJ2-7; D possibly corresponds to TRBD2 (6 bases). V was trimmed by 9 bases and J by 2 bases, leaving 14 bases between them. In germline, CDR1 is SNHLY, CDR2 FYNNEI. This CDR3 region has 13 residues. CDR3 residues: CARGDSGTYEQYF. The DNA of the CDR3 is TGTGCCAGAGGTGATAGCGGCACCTACGAGCAGTACTTC.

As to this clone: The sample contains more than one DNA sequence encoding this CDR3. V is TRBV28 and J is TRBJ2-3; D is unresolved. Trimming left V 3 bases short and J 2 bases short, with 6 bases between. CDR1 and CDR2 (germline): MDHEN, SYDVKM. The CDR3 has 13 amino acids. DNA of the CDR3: TGTGCCAGCAGTTTTTTTGACACAGATACGCAGTATTTT. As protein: CASSFFDTDTQYF. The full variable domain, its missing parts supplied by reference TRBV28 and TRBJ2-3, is DVKVTQSSRYLVKRTGEKVFLECVQDMDHENMFWYRQDPGLGLRLIYFSYDVKMKEKGDIPEGYSVSREKKERFSLILESASTNQTSMYLCASSFFDTDTQYFGPGTRLTVL.